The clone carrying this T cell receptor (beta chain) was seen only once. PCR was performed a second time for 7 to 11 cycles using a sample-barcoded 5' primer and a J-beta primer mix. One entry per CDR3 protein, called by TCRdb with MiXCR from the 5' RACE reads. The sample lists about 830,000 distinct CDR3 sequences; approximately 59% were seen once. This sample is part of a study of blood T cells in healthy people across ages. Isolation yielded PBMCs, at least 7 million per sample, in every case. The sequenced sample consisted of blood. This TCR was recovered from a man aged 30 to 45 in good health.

CDR3 in DNA: TGTGCCAGCAGTTTAACCAGGGGGGGGTATCAGCCCCAGCATTTT. It encodes CASSLTRGGYQPQHF. V usage is TRBV28 and J usage is TRBJ1-5; 7 bases are shared with TRBD1. V shed 2 bases and J 5 bases; nucleotides not matched to a gene: 6. CDR3 length: 15 amino acids. Germline V gives CDR1 MDHEN, CDR2 SYDVKM.